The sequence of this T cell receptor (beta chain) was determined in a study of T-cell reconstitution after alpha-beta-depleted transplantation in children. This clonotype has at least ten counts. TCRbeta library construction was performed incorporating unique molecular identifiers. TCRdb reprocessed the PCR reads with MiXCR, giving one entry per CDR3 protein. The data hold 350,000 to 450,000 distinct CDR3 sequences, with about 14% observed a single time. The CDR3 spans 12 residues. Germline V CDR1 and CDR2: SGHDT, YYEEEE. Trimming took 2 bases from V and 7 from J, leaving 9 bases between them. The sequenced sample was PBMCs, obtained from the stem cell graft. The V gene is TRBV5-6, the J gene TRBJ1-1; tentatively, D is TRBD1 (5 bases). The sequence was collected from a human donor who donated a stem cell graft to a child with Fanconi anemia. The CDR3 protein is CASSFETDEAFF. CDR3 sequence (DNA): TGTGCCAGCAGCTTTGAGACAGATGAAGCTTTCTTT.